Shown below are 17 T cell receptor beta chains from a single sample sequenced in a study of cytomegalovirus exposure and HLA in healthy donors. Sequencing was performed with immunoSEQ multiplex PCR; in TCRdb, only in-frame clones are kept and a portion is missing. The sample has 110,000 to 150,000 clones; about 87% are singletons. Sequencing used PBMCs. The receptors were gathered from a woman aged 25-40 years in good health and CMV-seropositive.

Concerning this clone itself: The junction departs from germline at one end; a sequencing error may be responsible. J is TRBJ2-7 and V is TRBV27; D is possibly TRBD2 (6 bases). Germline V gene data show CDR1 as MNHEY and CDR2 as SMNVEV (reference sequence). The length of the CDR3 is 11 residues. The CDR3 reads CASSAGPRQYF. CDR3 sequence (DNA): TGTGCCAGCAGTGCGGGACCCCGGCAGTATTTC.

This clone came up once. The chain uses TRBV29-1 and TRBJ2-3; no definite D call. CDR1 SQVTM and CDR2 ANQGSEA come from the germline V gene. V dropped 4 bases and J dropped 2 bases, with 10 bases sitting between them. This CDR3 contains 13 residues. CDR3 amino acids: CSVVALSTDTQYF. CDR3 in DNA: TGCAGCGTTGTAGCTCTATCCACAGATACGCAGTATTTT.

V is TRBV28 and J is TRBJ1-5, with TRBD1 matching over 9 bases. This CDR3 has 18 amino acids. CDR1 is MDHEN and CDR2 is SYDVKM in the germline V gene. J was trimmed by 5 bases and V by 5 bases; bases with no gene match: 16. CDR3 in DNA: TGTGCCAGCAGTCACATCAGCACCGGGACAGGGAGGTATCAGCCCCAGCATTTT. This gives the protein CASSHISTGTGRYQPQHF.

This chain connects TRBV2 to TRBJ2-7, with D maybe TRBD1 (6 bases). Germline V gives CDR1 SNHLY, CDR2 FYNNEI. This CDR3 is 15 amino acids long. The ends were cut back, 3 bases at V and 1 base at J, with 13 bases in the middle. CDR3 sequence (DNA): TGTGCCAGCAGTGATAGAGACAGGTTTTCCTACGAGCAGTACTTC. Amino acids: CASSDRDRFSYEQYF.

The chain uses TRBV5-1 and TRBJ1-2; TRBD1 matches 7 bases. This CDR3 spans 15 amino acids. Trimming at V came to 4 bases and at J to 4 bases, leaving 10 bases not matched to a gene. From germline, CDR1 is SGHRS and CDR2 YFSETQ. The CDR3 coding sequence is TGCGCCAGCAGCCGATCACAGGGGCAGGGCTATGGCTACACCTTC. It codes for CASSRSQGQGYGYTF.

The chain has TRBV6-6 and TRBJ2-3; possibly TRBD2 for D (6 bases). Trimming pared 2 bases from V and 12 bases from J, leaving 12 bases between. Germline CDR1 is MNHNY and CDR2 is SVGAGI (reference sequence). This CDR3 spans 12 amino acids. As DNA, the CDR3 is TGTGCCAGCAGTTACGGGGAGGTTCCCCAGTATTTT. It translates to CASSYGEVPQYF.

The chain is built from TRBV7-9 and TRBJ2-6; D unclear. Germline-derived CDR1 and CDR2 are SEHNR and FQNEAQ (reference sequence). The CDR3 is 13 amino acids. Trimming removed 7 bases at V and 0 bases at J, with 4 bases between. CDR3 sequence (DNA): TGTGCCAGCATCATCTCTGGGGCCAACGTCCTGACTTTC. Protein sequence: CASIISGANVLTF.

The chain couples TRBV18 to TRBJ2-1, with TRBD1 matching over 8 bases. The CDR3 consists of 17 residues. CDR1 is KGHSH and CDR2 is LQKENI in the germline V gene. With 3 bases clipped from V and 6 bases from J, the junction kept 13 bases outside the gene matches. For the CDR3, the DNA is TGTGCCAGCTCACCGTTCCGTGGACAGGGTGTCTCCAATGAGCAGTTCTTC. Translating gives CASSPFRGQGVSNEQFF.

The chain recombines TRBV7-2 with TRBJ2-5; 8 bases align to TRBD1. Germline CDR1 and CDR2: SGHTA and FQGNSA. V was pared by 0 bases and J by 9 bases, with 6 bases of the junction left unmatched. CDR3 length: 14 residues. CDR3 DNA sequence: TGTGCCAGCAGCTTAGCCGGGACAGGATTGGCCCAGTACTTC. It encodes CASSLAGTGLAQYF.

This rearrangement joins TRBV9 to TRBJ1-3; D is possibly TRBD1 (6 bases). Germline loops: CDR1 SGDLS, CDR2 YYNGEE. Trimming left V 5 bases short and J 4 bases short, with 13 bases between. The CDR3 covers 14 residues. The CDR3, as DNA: TGTGCCAGCAGTTCTAGGGGGTTCGGAAACACCATATATTTT. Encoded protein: CASSSRGFGNTIYF. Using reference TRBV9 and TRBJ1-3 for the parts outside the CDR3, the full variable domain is DSGVTQTPKHLITATGQRVTLRCSPRSGDLSVYWYQQSLDQGLQFLIQYYNGEERAKGNILERFSAQQFPDLHSELNLSSLELGDSALYFCASSSRGFGNTIYFGEGSWLTVV.

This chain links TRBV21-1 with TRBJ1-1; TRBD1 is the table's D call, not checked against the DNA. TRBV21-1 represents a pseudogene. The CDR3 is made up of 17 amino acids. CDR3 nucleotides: TGTGCCAGCAGCAAGGGTCCGGTCAGGGTCGCAGGGACTGAAGCTTTCTTT. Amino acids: CASSKGPVRVAGTEAFF.

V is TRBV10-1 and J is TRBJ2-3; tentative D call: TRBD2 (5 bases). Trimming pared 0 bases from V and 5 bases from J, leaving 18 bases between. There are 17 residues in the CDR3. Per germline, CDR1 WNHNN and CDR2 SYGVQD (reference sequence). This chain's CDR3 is CASSESISGSSIDTQYF. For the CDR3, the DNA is TGCGCCAGCAGTGAGTCGATAAGTGGGAGTTCAATAGATACGCAGTATTTT.

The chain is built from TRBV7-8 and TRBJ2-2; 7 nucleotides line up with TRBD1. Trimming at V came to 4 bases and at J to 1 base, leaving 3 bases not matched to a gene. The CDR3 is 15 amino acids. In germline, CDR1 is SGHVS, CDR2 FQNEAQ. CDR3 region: CASSSRTGNTGELFF. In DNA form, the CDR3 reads TGTGCCAGCAGCTCTCGGACAGGGAACACCGGGGAGCTGTTTTTT.

The CDR3 region has the DNA TGCGCCAGCAGCCATCAACTAGCGGGAGAACCCTACGAGCAGTACTTC. Protein product: CASSHQLAGEPYEQYF. The chain joins TRBV4-1 to TRBJ2-7; TRBD2 matches 11 bases. V gave up 3 bases and J gave up 2 bases; unmatched junction bases: 6. The CDR3 has 16 residues. Looked up from germline, CDR1 is MGHRA and CDR2 is YSYEKL.

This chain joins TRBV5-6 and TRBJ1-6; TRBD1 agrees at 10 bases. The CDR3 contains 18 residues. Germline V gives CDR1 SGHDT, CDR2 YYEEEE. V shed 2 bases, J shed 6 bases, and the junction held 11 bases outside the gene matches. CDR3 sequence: CASSFRQGASICNSPLHF. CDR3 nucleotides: TGTGCCAGCAGCTTCAGACAGGGGGCCTCTATCTGTAATTCACCCCTCCACTTT.

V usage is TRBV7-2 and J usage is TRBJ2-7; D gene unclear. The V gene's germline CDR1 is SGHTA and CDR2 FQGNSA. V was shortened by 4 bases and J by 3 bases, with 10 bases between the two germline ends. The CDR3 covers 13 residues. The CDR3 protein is CASSYSPGYEQYF. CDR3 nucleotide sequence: TGTGCCAGCAGCTATTCGCCAGGCTACGAGCAGTACTTC.

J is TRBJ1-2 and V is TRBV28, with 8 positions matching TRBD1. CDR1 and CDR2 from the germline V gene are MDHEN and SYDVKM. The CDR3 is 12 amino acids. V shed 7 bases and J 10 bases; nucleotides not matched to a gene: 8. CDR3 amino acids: CASNGQGRDYTF. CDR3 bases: TGTGCCAGCAACGGACAGGGCAGAGACTACACCTTC.